The 9 T cell receptor beta chains listed next were all sequenced from one sample in a study of blood T cell repertoires in COVID-19. Sequenced by immunoSEQ multiplex PCR; TCRdb stores in-frame clones only, minus some. The table lists about 320,000 clones, around 89% of them singletons. Material: peripheral blood. The receptor source for this set is a man aged 18 to 35 who had recovered from COVID-19.

The CDR3 reads CATSDWQGARGANVLTF. The CDR3 coding sequence is TGTGCCACCAGTGATTGGCAGGGGGCTCGTGGGGCCAACGTCCTGACTTTC. The chain couples TRBV24-1 to TRBJ2-6, with 8 bases identical to TRBD1. This CDR3 is 17 amino acids long. V shed 2 bases and J 3 bases; nucleotides not matched to a gene: 5. Germline lookup yields CDR1 KGHDR and CDR2 SFDVKD.

The chain couples TRBV27 to TRBJ2-5, with 12 bases lining up with TRBD2. J was trimmed by 1 base and V by 6 bases; bases with no gene match: 6. This CDR3 contains 16 residues. The germline V gene encodes CDR1 MNHEY and CDR2 SMNVEV (reference sequence). CDR3 bases: TGTGCCAGCAGACAGACTAGCGGGAGAGCCCAAGAGACCCAGTACTTC. Protein sequence: CASRQTSGRAQETQYF.

The gene calls are TRBV7-9 and TRBJ2-3; D may be TRBD2 (6 bases). Trimming shortened V by 0 bases and J by 5 bases, and 6 bases separated the two germline ends. The CDR3 is made up of 13 amino acids. Looked up from germline, CDR1 is SEHNR and CDR2 is FQNEAQ (reference sequence). CDR3 DNA: TGTGCCAGCAGCTTAGCGGGGGGAGATACGCAGTATTTT. This codes for CASSLAGGDTQYF. The full variable domain, rest sourced from reference TRBV7-9 and TRBJ2-3, is DTGVSQNPRHKITKRGQNVTFRCDPISEHNRLYWYRQTLGQGPEFLTYFQNEAQLEKSRLLSDRFSAERPKGSFSTLEIQRTEQGDSAMYLCASSLAGGDTQYFGPGTRLTVL.

The chain combines TRBV3-1 (or the pseudogene TRBV3-2) with TRBJ1-3; D is unresolved. V shed 5 bases and J shed 0 bases, with 5 bases lying between them. CDR3 length: 13 amino acids. The germline gives CDR1 LGHDT, CDR2 YNNKEL (reference sequence). In nucleotides, the CDR3 is TGTGCCAGCAGCGGGAGCTCTGGAAACACCATATATTTT. It translates to CASSGSSGNTIYF.

This clone occurred once. J is TRBJ2-7 and V is TRBV5-6, with 10 positions matching TRBD1. V trimming: 4 bases; J trimming: 2 bases; junction bases outside the gene matches: 6. Germline CDR1 reads SGHDT; CDR2 reads YYEEEE. This CDR3 is 15 amino acids long. CDR3 amino acids: CASSPGQGSAYEQYF. The CDR3 region has the DNA TGTGCCAGCAGCCCGGGACAGGGGTCCGCCTACGAGCAGTACTTC.

The chain employs TRBV5-8 and TRBJ2-2; TRBD2 matches 10 bases. CDR3 length: 16 amino acids. The ends lost 4 bases at V and 4 bases at J; junction bases unmatched: 7. Germline V gene sequence: CDR1 SGHTS, CDR2 YDEGEE. CDR3 region: CASSPGLAEATGELFF. For the CDR3, the DNA is TGTGCCAGCAGCCCCGGACTAGCGGAGGCCACCGGGGAGCTGTTTTTT.

The CDR3 DNA follows: TGTGCCAGCGCCTGGGGCGGCAATCAGCCCCAGCATTTT. This translates into CASAWGGNQPQHF. The chain recombines TRBV6-5 with TRBJ1-5, with D tentatively TRBD1 (5 bases). V was trimmed by 8 bases and J by 2 bases, leaving 10 bases between them. The germline V gene has CDR1 MNHEY and CDR2 SVGAGI. The CDR3 is 13 amino acids.

This clone came up a few times. V is TRBV10-1 and J is TRBJ1-1; 8 bases line up with TRBD1. Germline V CDR1 and CDR2: WNHNN, SYGVQD (reference sequence). V shed 6 bases and J 7 bases; nucleotides not matched to a gene: 4. This CDR3 is 12 amino acids long. The CDR3 DNA reads as TGCGCCAGCAGCGGACAGGGCAGTGAAGCTTTCTTT. Translating gives CASSGQGSEAFF.

The gene calls are TRBV11-1 and TRBJ2-3; 7 nucleotides align to TRBD2. Unmatched junction bases numbered 5, after V lost 3 bases and J lost 2 bases. The CDR3 is made up of 15 amino acids. Germline CDR1 is SGHAT and CDR2 is FQDESV (reference sequence). CDR3 region: CASSFTSADTDTQYF. The CDR3 DNA follows: TGTGCCAGCAGCTTTACTAGCGCCGACACAGATACGCAGTATTTT. Full variable domain (missing parts from reference TRBV11-1 and TRBJ2-3): EAEVAQSPRYKITEKSQAVAFWCDPISGHATLYWYRQILGQGPELLVQFQDESVVDDSQLPKDRFSAERLKGVDSTLKIQPAELGDSAMYLCASSFTSADTDTQYFGPGTRLTVL.